This T cell receptor beta chain was captured in a study of early T cells in non-severe SARS-CoV-2 infection. Overall study: Investigators sequenced bulk RNA drawn from unsorted whole blood, and chains remained unpaired. Findings and caveats of the study: VDJdb-based matching was biased toward anti-spike CD8 responses and missed private and CD4 specificities.

Comments on this clonotype: Its antigen is as yet unknown.

The library protocol tagged individual cDNA molecules with unique molecular identifiers. TCRdb passed the 5' RACE reads through MiXCR, listing each CDR3 protein once. The sample consists of more than 55,000 distinct CDR3 sequences, roughly 13% of them appearing once. V was cut by 1 base and J by 5 bases, with 6 bases left in between. This CDR3 has 11 residues. Germline CDR1 and CDR2: GTSNPN and SVGIG (reference sequence). The chain is built from TRBV30 and TRBJ2-7; no clear D gene. This clonotype was sampled from an adult who was a healthcare worker with PCR-confirmed SARS-CoV-2 infection or an uninfected control (not recorded which). Source: whole blood, taken at baseline. For the CDR3, the DNA is TGTGCCTGGAGTGCGACAAACGAGCAGTACTTC. As protein: CAWSATNEQYF. The full variable domain, in which reference TRBV30 and TRBJ2-7 provide the parts outside the CDR3, is SQTIHQWPATLVQPVGSPLSLECTVEGTSNPNLYWYRQAAGRGLQLLFYSVGIGQISSEVPQNLSASRPQDRQFILSSKKLLLSDSGFYLCAWSATNEQYFGPGTRLTVT.